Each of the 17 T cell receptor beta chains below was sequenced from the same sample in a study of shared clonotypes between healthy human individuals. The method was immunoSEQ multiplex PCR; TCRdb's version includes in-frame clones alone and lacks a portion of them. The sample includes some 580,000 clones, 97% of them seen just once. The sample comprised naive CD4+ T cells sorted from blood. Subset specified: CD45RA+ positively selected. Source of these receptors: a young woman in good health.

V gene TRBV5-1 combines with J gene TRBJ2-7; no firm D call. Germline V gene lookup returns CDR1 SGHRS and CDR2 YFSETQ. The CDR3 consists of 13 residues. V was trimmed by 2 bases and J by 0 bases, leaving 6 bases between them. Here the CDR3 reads CASSFLNSYEQYF. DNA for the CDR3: TGCGCCAGCAGCTTTCTAAACTCCTACGAGCAGTACTTC.

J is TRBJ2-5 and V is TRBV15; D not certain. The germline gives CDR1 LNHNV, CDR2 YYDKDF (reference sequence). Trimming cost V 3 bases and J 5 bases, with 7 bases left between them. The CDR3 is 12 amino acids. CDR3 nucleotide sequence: TGTGCCACCAGCAGGGCCTTTGAGACCCAGTACTTC. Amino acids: CATSRAFETQYF.

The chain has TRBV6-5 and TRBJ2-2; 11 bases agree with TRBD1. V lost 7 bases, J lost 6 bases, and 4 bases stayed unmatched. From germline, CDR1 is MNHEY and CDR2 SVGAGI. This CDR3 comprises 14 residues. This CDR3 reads CASTRDRGAGELFF. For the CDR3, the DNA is TGTGCCAGCACCCGGGACAGGGGGGCCGGGGAGCTGTTTTTT.

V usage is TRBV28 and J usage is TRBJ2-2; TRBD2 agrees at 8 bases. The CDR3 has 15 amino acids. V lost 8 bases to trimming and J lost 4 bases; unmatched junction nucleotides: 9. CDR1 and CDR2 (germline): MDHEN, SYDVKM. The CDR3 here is CASEDTSGFTGELFF. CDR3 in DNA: TGTGCCAGCGAAGATACTAGCGGTTTCACCGGGGAGCTGTTTTTT.

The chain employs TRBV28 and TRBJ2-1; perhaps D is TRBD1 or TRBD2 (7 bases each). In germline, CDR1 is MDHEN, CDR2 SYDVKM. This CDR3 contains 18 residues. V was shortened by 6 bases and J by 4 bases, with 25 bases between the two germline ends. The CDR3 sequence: CASSHQGVGVAGYNEQFF. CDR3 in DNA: TGTGCCAGCAGCCATCAGGGGGTAGGAGTAGCGGGTTACAATGAGCAGTTCTTC.

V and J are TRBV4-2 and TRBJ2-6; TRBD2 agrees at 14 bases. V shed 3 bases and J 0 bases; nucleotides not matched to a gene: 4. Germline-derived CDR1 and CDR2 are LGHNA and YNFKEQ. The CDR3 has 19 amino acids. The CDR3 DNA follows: TGTGCCAGCAGCCAGACTAGCGGGAGGGCCTTCTCTGGGGCCAACGTCCTGACTTTC. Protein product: CASSQTSGRAFSGANVLTF.

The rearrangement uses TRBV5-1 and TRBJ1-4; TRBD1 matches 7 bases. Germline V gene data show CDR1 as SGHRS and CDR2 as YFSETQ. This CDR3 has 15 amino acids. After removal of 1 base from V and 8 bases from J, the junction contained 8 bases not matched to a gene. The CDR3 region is CASSLSDRRSEKLFF. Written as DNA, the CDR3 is TGCGCCAGCAGCTTGTCGGACAGGAGGAGCGAAAAACTGTTTTTT. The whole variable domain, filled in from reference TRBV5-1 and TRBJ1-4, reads KAGVTQTPRYLIKTRGQQVTLSCSPISGHRSVSWYQQTPGQGLQFLFEYFSETQRNKGNFPGRFSGRQFSNSRSEMNVSTLELGDSALYLCASSLSDRRSEKLFFGSGTQLSVL.

CDR3 protein: CASSPPRDREAYEQYF. Written as DNA, the CDR3 is TGTGCCAGCTCACCACCGAGAGACAGGGAAGCCTACGAGCAGTACTTC. This chain uses TRBV18 with TRBJ2-7, with 7 bases that match TRBD1. Trimming cost V 0 bases and J 2 bases; bases outside gene matches: 7. Germline assignment: CDR1 KGHSH and CDR2 LQKENI. There are 16 residues in the CDR3.

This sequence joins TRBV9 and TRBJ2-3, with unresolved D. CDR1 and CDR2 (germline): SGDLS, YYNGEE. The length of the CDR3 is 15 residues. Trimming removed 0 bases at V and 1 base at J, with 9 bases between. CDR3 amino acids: CASSVGRKRTDTQYF. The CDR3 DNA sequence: TGTGCCAGCAGCGTAGGTCGGAAGCGCACAGATACGCAGTATTTT.

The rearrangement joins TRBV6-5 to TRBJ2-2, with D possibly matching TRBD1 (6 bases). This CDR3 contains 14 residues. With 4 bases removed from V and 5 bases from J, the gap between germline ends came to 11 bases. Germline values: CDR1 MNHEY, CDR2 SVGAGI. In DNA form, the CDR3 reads TGTGCCAGCAGTTCGGGACATCGGACCGGGGAGCTGTTTTTT. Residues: CASSSGHRTGELFF.

The CDR3 DNA follows: TGTGCCAGCAGTTTACGGAACTCGGGGGCCAACGTCCTGACTTTC. It encodes CASSLRNSGANVLTF. The J gene is TRBJ2-6, the V gene TRBV28; D remains ambiguous. This CDR3 spans 15 amino acids. V was shortened by 2 bases and J by 4 bases, with 9 bases between the two germline ends. The germline V gene encodes CDR1 MDHEN and CDR2 SYDVKM.

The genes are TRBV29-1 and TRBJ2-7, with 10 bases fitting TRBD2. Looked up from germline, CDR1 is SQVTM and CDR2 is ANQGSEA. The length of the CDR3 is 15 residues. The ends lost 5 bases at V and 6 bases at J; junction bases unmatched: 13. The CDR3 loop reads CSVSGLAEIGGEQYF. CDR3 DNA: TGCAGCGTTTCAGGACTAGCGGAAATTGGAGGCGAGCAGTACTTC.

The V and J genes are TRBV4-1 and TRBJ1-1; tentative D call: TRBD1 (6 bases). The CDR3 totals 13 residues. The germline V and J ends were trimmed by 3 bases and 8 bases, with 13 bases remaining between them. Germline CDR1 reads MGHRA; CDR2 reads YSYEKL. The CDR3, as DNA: TGCGCCAGCAGCCATTTCCGACAGGAGGAAGCTTTCTTT. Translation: CASSHFRQEEAFF.

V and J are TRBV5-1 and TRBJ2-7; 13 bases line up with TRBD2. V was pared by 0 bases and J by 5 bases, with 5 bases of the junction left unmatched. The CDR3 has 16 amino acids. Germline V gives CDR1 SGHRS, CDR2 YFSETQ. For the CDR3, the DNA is TGCGCCAGCAGCTTGGAACTAGCGGGAGGGCCTAACGAGCAGTACTTC. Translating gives CASSLELAGGPNEQYF.

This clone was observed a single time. The CDR3 DNA is TGTGCCAGCAGCCCCGCCTCAATGCGACTAGCGGGTCTCAATGAGCAGTTCTTC. It is translated as CASSPASMRLAGLNEQFF. The genes are TRBV7-9 and TRBJ2-1, with 10 bases identical to TRBD2. Germline lookup yields CDR1 SEHNR and CDR2 FQNEAQ (reference sequence). This CDR3 has 18 residues. J lost 6 bases, V lost 5 bases, and 16 bases had no gene match.

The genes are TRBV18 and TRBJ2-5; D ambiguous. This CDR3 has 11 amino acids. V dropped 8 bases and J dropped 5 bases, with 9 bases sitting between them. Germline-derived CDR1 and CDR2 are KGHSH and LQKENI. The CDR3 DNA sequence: TGTGCCAGCCGCGAAAGGGAGACCCAGTACTTC. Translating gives CASRERETQYF.

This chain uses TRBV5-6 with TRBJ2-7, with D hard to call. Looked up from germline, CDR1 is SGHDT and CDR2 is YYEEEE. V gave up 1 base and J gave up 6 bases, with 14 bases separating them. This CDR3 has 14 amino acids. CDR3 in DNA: TGTGCCAGCAGCTTGAGACTTACATCCCCCGAGCAGTACTTC. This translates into CASSLRLTSPEQYF.